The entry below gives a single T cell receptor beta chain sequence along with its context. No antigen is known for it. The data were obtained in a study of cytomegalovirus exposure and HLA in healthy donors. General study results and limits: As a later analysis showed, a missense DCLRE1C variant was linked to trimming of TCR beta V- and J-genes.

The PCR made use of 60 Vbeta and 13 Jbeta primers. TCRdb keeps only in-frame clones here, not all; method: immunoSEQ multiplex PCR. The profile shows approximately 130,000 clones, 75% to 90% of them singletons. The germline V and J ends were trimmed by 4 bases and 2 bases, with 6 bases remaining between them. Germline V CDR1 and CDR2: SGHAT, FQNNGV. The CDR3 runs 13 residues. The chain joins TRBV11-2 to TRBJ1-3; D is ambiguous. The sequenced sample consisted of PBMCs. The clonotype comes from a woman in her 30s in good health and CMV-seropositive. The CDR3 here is CASSSEAGNTIYF. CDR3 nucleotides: TGTGCCAGCAGCTCGGAGGCTGGAAACACCATATATTTT. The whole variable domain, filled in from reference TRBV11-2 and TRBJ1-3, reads EAGVAQSPRYKIIEKRQSVAFWCNPISGHATLYWYQQILGQGPKLLIQFQNNGVVDDSQLPKDRFSAERLKGVDSTLKIQPAKLEDSAVYLCASSSEAGNTIYFGEGSWLTVV.